This T cell receptor beta chain derives from a study of spatial heterogeneity in lung cancer. Study background: More beta-chain than alpha-chain sequences were consistently detected. There were, on average, more than 9.5 raw-read appearances for each unique TCR and UMI combination.

This clonotype appeared many times. Germline V gene sequence: CDR1 MNHEY, CDR2 SVGEGT. V was trimmed by 4 bases and J by 6 bases, leaving 8 bases between them. This CDR3 has 12 residues. One entry per CDR3 protein, called by TCRdb with MiXCR from the 5' RACE reads. The table shows approximately 10,000 distinct CDR3 sequences, with 6.1% occurring only once. Stated time point: sample taken at primary tumor resection. Donation came from over 60 patients with untreated early-stage non-small cell lung cancer. No cells were sorted before sequencing. The whole RNA sequenced was extracted from tumor, nontumor lung or frozen PBMC.

The sample consisted of normal lung tissue next to the tumor, taken at surgery. The chain couples TRBV6-2 or TRBV6-3 to TRBJ2-3; D gene uncertain. The clonotype was recovered from a male donor with early-stage non-small cell lung cancer. The CDR3 sequence: CASSWGYDTQYF. CDR3 nucleotide sequence: TGTGCCAGCAGTTGGGGTTACGATACGCAGTATTTT.